Listed here are 15 T cell receptor beta chains from one sample, sequenced in a study of shared T cell receptors in the human thymus. TCRdb's table, derived via immunoSEQ multiplex PCR, lists solely in-frame clones and lacks some. The sample has 500,000 to 850,000 clones, around 87% seen once; the top ten hold 0.0094%. The data were also submitted as part of a second study, on human thymus T cells.

The sequenced sample consisted of thymocytes. The receptors were gathered from a boy younger than two with a congenital heart defect.

The chain combines TRBV30 with TRBJ2-7; D may be TRBD1 (5 bases). Germline assignment: CDR1 GTSNPN and CDR2 SVGIG (reference sequence). The CDR3 runs 20 residues. Trimming took 1 base from V and 2 from J, leaving 30 bases between them. CDR3 coding DNA: TGTGCCTGGAGTGCAACCCCCAGGGAAAGAATAGACCAATACGCCTACGAGCAGTACTTC. Translating it yields CAWSATPRERIDQYAYEQYF.

V usage is TRBV5-6 and J usage is TRBJ1-3, with D tentatively TRBD1 (5 bases). Germline CDR1 SGHDT, CDR2 YYEEEE. V was trimmed by 0 bases and J by 0 bases, leaving 10 bases between them. This CDR3 is 16 amino acids long. CDR3 sequence: CASSLGRRGSGNTIYF. CDR3 bases: TGTGCCAGCAGCTTGGGTAGGAGGGGCTCTGGAAACACCATATATTTT. Full variable domain (missing parts from reference TRBV5-6 and TRBJ1-3): DAGVTQSPTHLIKTRGQQVTLRCSPKSGHDTVSWYQQALGQGPQFIFQYYEEEERQRGNFPDRFSGHQFPNYSSELNVNALLLGDSALYLCASSLGRRGSGNTIYFGEGSWLTVV.

This chain links TRBV2 with TRBJ2-7; 7 nucleotides match TRBD1. The V gene's germline CDR1 is SNHLY and CDR2 FYNNEI. The CDR3 is made up of 19 amino acids. Trimming took 4 bases from V and 7 from J; bases not matched to a gene: 25. The CDR3 DNA reads TGTGCCAGCAGTGTCCTATCTGACGAGAGTGACAGGGCGGATAAGGAGCAGTACTTC. Translation: CASSVLSDESDRADKEQYF.

The DNA for the CDR3 is TGTGCCAGCAGCGGGTACGGGGACAGAGCTAACTATGGCTACACCTTC. Its protein product is CASSGYGDRANYGYTF. The gene calls are TRBV13 and TRBJ1-2; TRBD1 matches at 7 bases. The CDR3 is 16 amino acids. The junction had 9 bases not matched to a gene; V was cut back by 5 bases and J by 0 bases. CDR1 and CDR2 (germline): PRHDT, FYEKMQ (reference sequence). Full variable domain (missing parts from reference TRBV13 and TRBJ1-2): AAGVIQSPRHLIKEKRETATLKCYPIPRHDTVYWYQQGPGQDPQFLISFYEKMQSDKGSIPDRFSAQQFSDYHSELNMSSLELGDSALYFCASSGYGDRANYGYTFGSGTRLTVV.

This chain links TRBV28 with TRBJ2-7; D ambiguous. The CDR3 totals 13 residues. Germline CDR1 MDHEN, CDR2 SYDVKM. V dropped 4 bases and J dropped 0 bases, with 7 bases sitting between them. In DNA form, the CDR3 reads TGTGCCAGCAGTTCGAGGCTCTCCTACGAGCAGTACTTC. It encodes CASSSRLSYEQYF.

The V call is TRBV29-1, the J call TRBJ2-7; 7 bases are a match to TRBD1. V shed 6 bases and J 2 bases; nucleotides not matched to a gene: 13. Looked up from germline, CDR1 is SQVTM and CDR2 is ANQGSEA. This CDR3 region has 15 residues. The DNA of the CDR3 is TGCAGCGTGATGACCGGGACAGCAACGACCTACGAGCAGTACTTC. Encoded protein: CSVMTGTATTYEQYF.

This clone was detected a few times. The chain is built from TRBV4-1 and TRBJ1-3, with 7 positions matching TRBD1. CDR1 and CDR2 from the germline V gene are MGHRA and YSYEKL. J lost 0 bases, V lost 0 bases, and 2 bases had no gene match. The CDR3 is 16 residues long. This CDR3 is CASSQDRGFSGNTIYF. CDR3 coding DNA: TGCGCCAGCAGCCAAGACAGGGGGTTCTCTGGAAACACCATATATTTT.

This chain uses TRBV13 with TRBJ2-1; D unresolved. The germline V gene has CDR1 PRHDT and CDR2 FYEKMQ (reference sequence). The CDR3 covers 11 residues. The V end was cut by 4 bases, the J end by 7 bases, with 5 bases between. The DNA for the CDR3 is TGTGCCAGCAGCTATCAGAATGAGCAGTTCTTC. Amino acids: CASSYQNEQFF.

This chain connects TRBV14 to TRBJ1-6; D is unresolved. The V and J ends lost 1 base and 5 bases respectively, with 9 bases between them. There are 15 residues in the CDR3. Germline CDR1 and CDR2: SGHDN and FVKESK. The CDR3 region is CASSQAPANNSPLHF. CDR3 sequence (DNA): TGTGCCAGCAGCCAAGCCCCAGCGAATAATTCACCCCTCCACTTT.

The V and J genes are TRBV19 and TRBJ1-1; TRBD1 matches at 8 bases. Per germline, CDR1 LNHDA and CDR2 SQIVND (reference sequence). The CDR3 length is 17 residues. Unmatched junction bases numbered 12, after V lost 2 bases and J lost 4 bases. The CDR3 DNA reads TGTGCCAGTAGTATATCGTACAGGGGGGATACAGTCACTGAAGCTTTCTTT. Encoded protein: CASSISYRGDTVTEAFF.

V is TRBV11-2 and J is TRBJ1-4; D possibly corresponds to TRBD1 (6 bases). The length of the CDR3 is 18 residues. CDR1 is SGHAT, CDR2 FQNNGV, per germline. V was pared by 4 bases and J by 1 base, with 19 bases between. The CDR3 coding sequence is TGTGCCAGCAGCTCGCGACAGGTTTTTCTCGAAACTAATGAAAAACTGTTTTTT. Amino acid sequence: CASSSRQVFLETNEKLFF.

The chain combines TRBV6-4 with TRBJ2-5; D remains unclear. The CDR3 is made up of 9 amino acids. The V end lost 8 bases, the J end lost 7 bases, and 5 bases lay between the germline ends. Per the germline V gene, CDR1 is MRHNA and CDR2 is SNTAGT. The CDR3 region has the DNA TGTGCCAGCCCCGTGACCCAGTACTTC. It is translated as CASPVTQYF.

The chain combines TRBV5-6 with TRBJ1-2, with D uncertain. Trimming took 1 base from V and 1 from J, leaving 8 bases between them. Germline V lookup: CDR1 SGHDT, CDR2 YYEEEE. The CDR3 is made up of 14 amino acids. The CDR3 here is CASSLSPGNYGYTF. In nucleotides, the CDR3 is TGTGCCAGCAGCTTGAGCCCGGGTAACTATGGCTACACCTTC.

The chain has TRBV5-6 and TRBJ1-5; possibly TRBD1 for D (6 bases). The CDR3 loop spans 17 amino acids. The germline V and J ends were trimmed by 0 bases and 1 base, with 14 bases remaining between them. Per germline, CDR1 SGHDT and CDR2 YYEEEE. This CDR3 is CASSLAKQGISNQPQHF. The CDR3 DNA reads as TGTGCCAGCAGCTTGGCCAAACAGGGAATAAGCAATCAGCCCCAGCATTTT. The whole variable domain, filled in from reference TRBV5-6 and TRBJ1-5, reads DAGVTQSPTHLIKTRGQQVTLRCSPKSGHDTVSWYQQALGQGPQFIFQYYEEEERQRGNFPDRFSGHQFPNYSSELNVNALLLGDSALYLCASSLAKQGISNQPQHFGDGTRLSIL.

This chain joins TRBV28 and TRBJ1-6; a weak D match, TRBD1 (6 bases). CDR3 length: 15 amino acids. CDR1 is MDHEN, CDR2 SYDVKM, per germline. The V end lost 3 bases, the J end lost 5 bases, and 11 bases lay between the germline ends. The CDR3 sequence: CASSLQGSDNSPLHF. CDR3 bases: TGTGCCAGCAGTTTGCAGGGGTCGGATAATTCACCCCTCCACTTT.